This T cell receptor (beta chain) derives from a study of T cells after yellow fever vaccination. On the study more broadly: Low-cell-number fractions were prepared with SMART-Seq v4 Ultra Low Input. Study-level findings and limits: Although most clonotypes did not, a small share appeared in both CD4 and CD8 compartments. Clones from primary vaccination mostly reappeared after the booster (approximately 96% CD4, over 85% CD8).

In this sample, this clonotype turned up a few times. Antigen: not known. Germline V gene lookup returns CDR1 DFQATT and CDR2 SNEGSKA (reference sequence). Trimming took off 6 bases at V and 2 bases at J, with 16 bases between the two ends. This CDR3 has 14 amino acids. Making TCR cDNA involved 5'RACE template switching, which added UMIs and a universal primer site. TCRdb called the 5' RACE reads again in MiXCR, with one record for every CDR3 protein. This table holds about 340,000 distinct CDR3 sequences, around 13% found once. This TCR derives from a man younger than 30 who received the YFV17D yellow fever vaccine. Sequencing was performed on CD4+ T cells sorted from PBMCs, taken 15 days after the yellow fever booster vaccination. The chain employs TRBV20-1 and TRBJ2-5; D remains ambiguous. CDR3 sequence: CSARRATLQETQYF. The CDR3 bases are TGCAGTGCGCGACGGGCAACCTTACAAGAGACCCAGTACTTC.